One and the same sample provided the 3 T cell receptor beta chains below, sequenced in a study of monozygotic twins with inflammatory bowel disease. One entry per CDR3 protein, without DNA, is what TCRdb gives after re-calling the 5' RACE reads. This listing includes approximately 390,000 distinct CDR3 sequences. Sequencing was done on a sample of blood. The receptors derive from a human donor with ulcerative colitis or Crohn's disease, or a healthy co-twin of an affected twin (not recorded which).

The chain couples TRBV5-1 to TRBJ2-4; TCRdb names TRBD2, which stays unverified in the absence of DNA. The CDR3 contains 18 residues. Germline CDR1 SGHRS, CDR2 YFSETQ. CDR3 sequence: CASSFPPRGRALGNIQYF.

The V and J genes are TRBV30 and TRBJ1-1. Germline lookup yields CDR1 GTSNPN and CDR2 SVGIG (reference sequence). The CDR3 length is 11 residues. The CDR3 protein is CAGVEIREAFF.

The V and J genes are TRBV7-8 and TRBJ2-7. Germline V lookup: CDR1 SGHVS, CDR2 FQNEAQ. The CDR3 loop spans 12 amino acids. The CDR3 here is CASSRRIGEQYF.